This T cell receptor (beta chain) comes out of a study of EBV T-cell therapy then PD-1 blockade in nasopharyngeal carcinoma. The treatment was: AdE1-LMPpoly-expanded autologous EBV-specific T-cell therapy followed by anti-PD-1 nivolumab. Trimming left V 0 bases short and J 3 bases short, with 12 bases between. Germline-derived CDR1 and CDR2 are LGHNA and YSLEER. This CDR3 spans 15 amino acids. This clone turned up a few times. Its antigen remains unknown. Assay used: immunoSEQ multiplex PCR; TCRdb lists only in-frame clones, some missing. The sample shows roughly 20,000 clones, roughly 84% of them seen only once.

The receptor was isolated from a man in his forties with nasopharyngeal carcinoma. This specimen was CD8+ T cells from blood, taken at roughly day 34 from a patient whose treatment included autologous EBV-specific T cells and nivolumab. This chain joins TRBV4-3 and TRBJ2-7, with D uncertain. The CDR3 reads CASSQERIENYEQYF. The DNA of the CDR3 is TGCGCCAGCAGCCAAGAGAGGATAGAGAACTACGAGCAGTACTTC.